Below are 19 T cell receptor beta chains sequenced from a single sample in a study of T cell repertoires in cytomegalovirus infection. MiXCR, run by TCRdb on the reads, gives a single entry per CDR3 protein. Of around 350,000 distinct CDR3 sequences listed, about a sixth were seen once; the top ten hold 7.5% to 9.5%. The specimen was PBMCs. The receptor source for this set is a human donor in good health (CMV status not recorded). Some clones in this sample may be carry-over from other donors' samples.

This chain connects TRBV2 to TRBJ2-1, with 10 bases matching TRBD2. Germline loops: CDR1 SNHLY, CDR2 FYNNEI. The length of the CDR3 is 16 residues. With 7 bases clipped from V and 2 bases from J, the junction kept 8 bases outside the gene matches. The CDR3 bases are TGTGCCAGCATTCGGGTAGCGGGAGGCCCCTACAATGAGCAGTTCTTC. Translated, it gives CASIRVAGGPYNEQFF.

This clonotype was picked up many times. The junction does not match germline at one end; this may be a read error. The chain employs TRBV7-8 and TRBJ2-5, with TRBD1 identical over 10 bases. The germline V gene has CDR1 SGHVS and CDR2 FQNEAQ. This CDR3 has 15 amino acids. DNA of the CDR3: TGTGCCAGCAGCATAGCTCCGGGACAGGGGGAGACCCAGTACTTC. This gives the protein CASSIAPGQGETQYF.

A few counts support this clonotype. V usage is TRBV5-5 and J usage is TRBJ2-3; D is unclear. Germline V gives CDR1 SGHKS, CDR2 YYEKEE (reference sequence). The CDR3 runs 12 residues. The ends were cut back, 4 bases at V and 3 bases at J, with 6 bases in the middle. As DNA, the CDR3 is TGTGCCAGCAGCCGATGGACAGATACGCAGTATTTT. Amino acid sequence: CASSRWTDTQYF.

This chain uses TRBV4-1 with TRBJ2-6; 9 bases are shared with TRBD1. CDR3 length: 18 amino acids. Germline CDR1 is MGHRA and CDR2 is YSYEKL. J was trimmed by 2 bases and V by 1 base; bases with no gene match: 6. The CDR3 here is CASSQVHRGPTGANVLTF. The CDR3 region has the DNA TGCGCCAGCAGCCAAGTCCACAGGGGGCCCACTGGGGCCAACGTCCTGACTTTC.

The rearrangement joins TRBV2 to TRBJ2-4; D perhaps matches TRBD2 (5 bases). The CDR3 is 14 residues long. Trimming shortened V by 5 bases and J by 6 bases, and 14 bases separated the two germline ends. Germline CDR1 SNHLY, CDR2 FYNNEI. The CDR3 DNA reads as TGTGCCAGCAGTAAGTCCGCGGCGGGAAACATTCAGTACTTC. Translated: CASSKSAAGNIQYF.

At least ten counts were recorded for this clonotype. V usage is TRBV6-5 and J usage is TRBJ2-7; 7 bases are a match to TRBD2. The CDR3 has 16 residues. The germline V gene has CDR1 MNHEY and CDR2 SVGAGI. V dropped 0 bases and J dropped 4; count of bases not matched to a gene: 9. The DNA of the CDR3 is TGTGCCAGCAGTTACTCTATGGGAGGGAGGAGTTACGAGCAGTACTTC. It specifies CASSYSMGGRSYEQYF.

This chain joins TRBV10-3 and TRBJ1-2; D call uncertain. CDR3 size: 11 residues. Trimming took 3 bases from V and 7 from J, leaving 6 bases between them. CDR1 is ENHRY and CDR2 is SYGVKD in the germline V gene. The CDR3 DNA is TGTGCCATCAGTGATTCTTTTGGCTACACCTTC. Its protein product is CAISDSFGYTF.

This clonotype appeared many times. The CDR3 bases are TGTGCCAGCAGTCCCCCAGCCAAAAACATTCAGTACTTC. Its protein is CASSPPAKNIQYF. J is TRBJ2-4 and V is TRBV6-2 or TRBV6-3; D remains unclear. Germline CDR1 reads MNHEY; CDR2 reads SVGEGT. The CDR3 sequence is 13 residues long. V was pared by 5 bases and J by 0 bases, with 5 bases between.

The CDR3 is CASSPREPVSTEAFF. CDR3 sequence (DNA): TGTGCCAGCTCACCAAGGGAGCCAGTGAGCACTGAAGCTTTCTTT. V usage is TRBV18 and J usage is TRBJ1-1; D unclear. Deletions cut 2 bases from V and 4 bases from J, with 14 bases between. CDR3 length: 15 amino acids. CDR1 KGHSH and CDR2 LQKENI come from the germline V gene.

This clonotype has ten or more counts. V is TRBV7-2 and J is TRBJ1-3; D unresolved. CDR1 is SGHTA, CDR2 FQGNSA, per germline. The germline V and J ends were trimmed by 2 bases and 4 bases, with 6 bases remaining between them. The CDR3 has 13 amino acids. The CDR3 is CASSLFSGNTIYF. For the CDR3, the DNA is TGTGCCAGCAGCTTATTTTCCGGAAACACCATATATTTT.

CDR3: CASSLGVGYGYTF. CDR3 sequence (DNA): TGTGCCAGCAGCTTAGGTGTTGGCTATGGCTACACCTTC. V and J are TRBV7-4 and TRBJ1-2, with D unclear. Trimming took 1 base from V and 4 from J, leaving 7 bases between them. This CDR3 is built from 13 residues. CDR1 SGHVT and CDR2 SQSDAQ come from the germline V gene.

CDR3 sequence reads: CASSLDSGRLGHNEQFF. In DNA, the CDR3 is TGTGCCAGCAGTCTCGATAGCGGGAGGCTGGGGCACAATGAGCAGTTCTTC. The chain is built from TRBV6-2 or TRBV6-3 and TRBJ2-1; 10 bases are shared with TRBD2. The V gene end was trimmed by 5 bases and the J gene end by 5 bases; junction bases not matched to a gene: 12. Per germline, CDR1 MNHEY and CDR2 SVGEGT. The CDR3 has 17 amino acids.

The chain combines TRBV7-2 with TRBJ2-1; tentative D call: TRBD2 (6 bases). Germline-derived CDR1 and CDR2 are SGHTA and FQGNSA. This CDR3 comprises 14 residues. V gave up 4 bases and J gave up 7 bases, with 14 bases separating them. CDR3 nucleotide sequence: TGTGCCAGCAGCTCTCTCCGGGGGAGGAATGAGCAGTTCTTC. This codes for CASSSLRGRNEQFF.

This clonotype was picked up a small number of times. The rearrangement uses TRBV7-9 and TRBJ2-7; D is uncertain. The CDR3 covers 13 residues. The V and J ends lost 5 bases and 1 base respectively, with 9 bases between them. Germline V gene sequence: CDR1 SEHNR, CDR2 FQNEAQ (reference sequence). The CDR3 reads CASSPKGSYEQYF. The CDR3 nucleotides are TGTGCCAGCAGCCCGAAAGGGTCCTACGAGCAGTACTTC.

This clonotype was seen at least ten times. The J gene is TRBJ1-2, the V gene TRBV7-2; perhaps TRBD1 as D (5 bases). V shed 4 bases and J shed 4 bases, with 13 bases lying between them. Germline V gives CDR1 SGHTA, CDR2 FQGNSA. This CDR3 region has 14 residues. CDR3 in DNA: TGTGCCAGCAGCTCAGGCAGGGCCCTCTATGGCTACACCTTC. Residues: CASSSGRALYGYTF.

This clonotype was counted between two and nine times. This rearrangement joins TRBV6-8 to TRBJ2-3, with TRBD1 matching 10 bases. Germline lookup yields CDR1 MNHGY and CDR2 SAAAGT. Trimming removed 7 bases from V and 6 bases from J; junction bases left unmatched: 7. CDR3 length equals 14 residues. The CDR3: CASIGGTGVDTQYF. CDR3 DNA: TGTGCCAGCATCGGAGGGACAGGGGTTGATACGCAGTATTTT.

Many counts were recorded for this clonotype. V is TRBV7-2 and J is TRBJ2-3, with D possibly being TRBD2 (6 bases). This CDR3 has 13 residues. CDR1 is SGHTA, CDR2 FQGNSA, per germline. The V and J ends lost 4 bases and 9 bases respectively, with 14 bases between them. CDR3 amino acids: CASSSVPAGTQYF. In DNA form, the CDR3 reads TGTGCCAGCAGCTCCGTTCCGGCGGGAACGCAGTATTTT.

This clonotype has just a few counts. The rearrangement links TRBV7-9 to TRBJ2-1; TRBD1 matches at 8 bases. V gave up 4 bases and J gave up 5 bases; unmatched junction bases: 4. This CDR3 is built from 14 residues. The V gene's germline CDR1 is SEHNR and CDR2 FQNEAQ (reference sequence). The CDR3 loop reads CASSSDRVDNEQFF. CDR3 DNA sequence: TGTGCCAGCAGCTCGGACAGGGTAGACAATGAGCAGTTCTTC. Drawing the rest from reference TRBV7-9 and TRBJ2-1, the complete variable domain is DTGVSQNPRHKITKRGQNVTFRCDPISEHNRLYWYRQTLGQGPEFLTYFQNEAQLEKSRLLSDRFSAERPKGSFSTLEIQRTEQGDSAMYLCASSSDRVDNEQFFGPGTRLTVL.

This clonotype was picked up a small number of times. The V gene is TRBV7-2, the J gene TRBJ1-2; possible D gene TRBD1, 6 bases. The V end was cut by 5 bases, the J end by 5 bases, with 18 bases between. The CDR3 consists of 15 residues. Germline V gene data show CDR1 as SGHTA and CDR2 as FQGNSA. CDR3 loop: CASSPHGQGLYGYTF. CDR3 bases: TGTGCCAGCAGCCCCCATGGGCAGGGGCTATATGGCTACACCTTC.